This TCR beta chain originates from a study of blood T cell repertoires in COVID-19. Study-level information: T cells, B-cell-depleted T cells, or PBMCs provided the cDNA or gDNA that served as material.

The germline V gene has CDR1 SGHRS and CDR2 YFSETQ. The CDR3 is made up of 14 amino acids. V gave up 0 bases and J gave up 5 bases; unmatched junction bases: 4. Study processing details: Nucleated cell number was recorded as an estimate derived from reference gene primer amplification. Clones were read by immunoSEQ multiplex PCR, and TCRdb kept only the in-frame ones, dropping some. Clone size and the V and J calls come from that table; the DNA yielded D and trimming. The table has approximately 150,000 clones, roughly nine tenths seen once; the top ten hold under 3%. The genes are TRBV5-1 and TRBJ2-7; 8 bases fit TRBD1. Sequenced material: peripheral blood. The TCR was taken from a human donor with COVID-19, enrolled during active disease. The donor label of this sample is uncertain. This CDR3 reads CASSLVRGRNEQYF. As DNA, the CDR3 is TGCGCCAGCAGCTTGGTCAGGGGGCGCAACGAGCAGTACTTC.